These 4 T cell receptor beta chains were sequenced from one sample in a study of shared clonotypes between healthy human individuals. Sequencing was performed with immunoSEQ multiplex PCR; in TCRdb, only in-frame clones are kept and a portion is missing. The data hold 2.3 million or so clones, with more than 80% observed a single time. The sequencing sample was made of naive CD4+ T cells from PBMCs. Documented subset: CD45RA+ positively selected. The source is a man aged 18 to 35 in good health. Some clones in this sample may be carry-over from other donors' samples.

A word on this clone: This sample also contains other DNA sequences that code for the same CDR3. This chain connects TRBV20-1 to TRBJ1-1; D is unclear. CDR1 is DFQATT and CDR2 is SNEGSKA in the germline V gene (reference sequence). The length of the CDR3 is 11 residues. The CDR3 reads CSPRGNTEAFF. CDR3 nucleotides: TGCAGCCCGCGGGGTAACACTGAAGCTTTCTTT.

The chain couples TRBV9 to TRBJ2-2; TRBD2 matches at 12 bases. CDR3 length equals 17 residues. The V and J ends lost 0 bases and 7 bases, in that order; junction bases with no gene match: 7. The germline V gene has CDR1 SGDLS and CDR2 YYNGEE. CDR3 sequence: CASSVVPSGRGGGELFF. The CDR3 nucleotides read TGTGCCAGCAGCGTAGTCCCTAGCGGGAGGGGTGGCGGGGAGCTGTTTTTT.

The J gene is TRBJ1-5, the V gene TRBV29-1; 10 bases are a match to TRBD1. Germline trimming cut 6 bases from V and 6 bases from J; bases unmatched to any gene: 11. The CDR3 contains 15 residues. The germline V gene has CDR1 SQVTM and CDR2 ANQGSEA. CDR3: CSVRFPGQGSQPQHF. The CDR3 DNA reads TGCAGCGTCCGGTTTCCGGGACAGGGGTCTCAGCCCCAGCATTTT. Variable domain in full (rest from reference TRBV29-1 and TRBJ1-5): SAVISQKPSRDICQRGTSLTIQCQVDSQVTMMFWYRQQPGQSLTLIATANQGSEATYESGFVIDKFPISRPNLTFSTLTVSNMSPEDSSIYLCSVRFPGQGSQPQHFGDGTRLSIL.

The chain uses TRBV6-5 and TRBJ1-4; maybe TRBD1 (5 bases). Germline CDR1 and CDR2: MNHEY and SVGAGI. The CDR3 has 15 residues. V lost 8 bases and J lost 6, with 19 bases in between. As DNA, the CDR3 is TGTGCCAGCCACCCGGGGGGGACGAGCTATGAAAAACTGTTTTTT. This codes for CASHPGGTSYEKLFF.